This T cell receptor beta chain comes out of a study of PD-1 blockade in classical Hodgkin lymphoma. Notes on the study in general: It was reported that newly diagnosed patients had less baseline TCR diversity than healthy donors. Why the repertoires differ is still unclear, perhaps disease activity or prior therapy.

CDR1 and CDR2 (germline): MNHNS, SASEGT. This CDR3 spans 15 amino acids. J gave up 5 bases and V 0 bases, and 3 bases lay outside the gene matches. Each patient relapsed following autologous stem cell transplantation, and prior brentuximab vedotin exposure differed. TCRdb keeps only in-frame clones here, not all; method: immunoSEQ multiplex PCR. This sample has roughly 41,000 clones, with 85% to 90% found just once. This clone was picked up a small number of times. Its antigen is unknown. The receptor was derived from a human donor with classical Hodgkin lymphoma. J is TRBJ2-2 and V is TRBV6-1; 7 positions agree with TRBD1. Sequencing used peripheral blood mononuclear cells (PBMCs), obtained before the second cycle of nivolumab. The CDR3 nucleotides are TGTGCCAGCAGTGAAGCCAGGGGGTATACCGGGGAGCTGTTTTTT. Its translation is CASSEARGYTGELFF.